This entry lists 16 T cell receptor beta chains sequenced from one sample in a study of cytomegalovirus exposure and HLA in healthy donors. 13 Jbeta primers and 60 Vbeta primers were used for the PCR. Assay used: immunoSEQ multiplex PCR; TCRdb lists only in-frame clones, some missing. Among around 32,000 clones listed, 40% to 45% were seen once. The sample consisted of PBMCs. The receptors come from a woman between 50 and 59 years old in good health and CMV-seronegative.

There are a few counts of this clone. The gene calls are TRBV19 and TRBJ1-1, with TRBD1 matching over 8 bases. Germline trimming cut 5 bases from V and 4 bases from J; bases unmatched to any gene: 9. The CDR3 is 15 residues long. Germline V gives CDR1 LNHDA, CDR2 SQIVND (reference sequence). CDR3 region: CASSLRTGLGTEAFF. Here the CDR3 DNA reads TGTGCCAGTAGTCTCCGGACAGGGTTGGGCACTGAAGCTTTCTTT.

The chain joins TRBV19 to TRBJ1-1; 8 bases are a match to TRBD1. V was clipped by 8 bases and J by 9 bases; unmatched bases: 14. Germline CDR1 reads LNHDA; CDR2 reads SQIVND (reference sequence). The CDR3 length is 14 residues. The CDR3 region has the DNA TGTGCCAGTCTTAGAGACAGGGGCGCGGTAAAAGCTTTCTTT. Its translation is CASLRDRGAVKAFF.

The chain is built from TRBV5-1 and TRBJ1-2; 7 bases are shared with TRBD1. This CDR3 has 13 amino acids. Trimming cost V 0 bases and J 8 bases; bases outside gene matches: 4. Per the germline V gene, CDR1 is SGHRS and CDR2 is YFSETQ. CDR3 protein: CASSLEGAGGYTF. The DNA for the CDR3 is TGCGCCAGCAGCTTGGAGGGGGCAGGGGGCTACACCTTC.

A remark on this clone: Other DNA sequences of this sample code for an identical CDR3. The chain is built from TRBV6-1 and TRBJ2-7, with TRBD1 as a possible D gene (6 bases). CDR1 is MNHNS, CDR2 SASEGT, per germline. V was cut by 1 base and J by 7 bases, with 32 bases left in between. There are 20 residues in the CDR3. CDR3 in DNA: TGTGCCAGCAGTGAAGTAGGGCCCCACAGGGAGTGGTCACTACATCGGGAGCAGTACTTC. This translates into CASSEVGPHREWSLHREQYF.

This chain uses TRBV5-6 with TRBJ2-5, with D maybe TRBD1 (6 bases). Germline loops: CDR1 SGHDT, CDR2 YYEEEE. V was clipped by 5 bases and J by 4 bases, with 12 bases between them. There are 13 residues in the CDR3. CDR3 nucleotides: TGTGCCAGCAGTACGGACAGTAGAGAGACCCAGTACTTC. Its translation: CASSTDSRETQYF.

The rearrangement links TRBV19 to TRBJ2-1, with D possibly matching TRBD1 (5 bases). The CDR3 contains 15 residues. Trimming shortened V by 0 bases and J by 1 base, and 7 bases separated the two germline ends. From germline, CDR1 is LNHDA and CDR2 SQIVND (reference sequence). CDR3 residues: CASSIDQGSYNEQFF. The CDR3 bases are TGTGCCAGTAGTATAGACCAGGGTTCCTACAATGAGCAGTTCTTC.

The CDR3 DNA reads TGTGCCTCCCGGACTACAACGACCCAGTACTTC. It codes for CASRTTTTQYF. The rearrangement links TRBV30 to TRBJ2-5, with D possibly TRBD2 on 6 matching bases. The length of the CDR3 is 11 residues. The V end lost 7 bases, the J end lost 7 bases, and 13 bases lay between the germline ends. Germline V gives CDR1 GTSNPN, CDR2 SVGIG (reference sequence).

The chain has TRBV10-3 and TRBJ1-3; maybe TRBD1 (6 bases). CDR1 ENHRY and CDR2 SYGVKD come from the germline V gene. This CDR3 comprises 15 residues. Trimming removed 9 bases from V and 0 bases from J, with 15 bases in between. The CDR3 region is CAIRTERLSGNTIYF. The CDR3 nucleotides are TGTGCCATTAGGACAGAGAGGCTCTCTGGAAACACCATATATTTT.

In its sample, this clone was seen a few times. The chain recombines TRBV19 with TRBJ1-2; 10 bases match TRBD1. The CDR3 spans 15 residues. Trimming at V came to 5 bases and at J to 3 bases, leaving 6 bases not matched to a gene. CDR1 LNHDA and CDR2 SQIVND come from the germline V gene (reference sequence). As DNA, the CDR3 is TGTGCCAGTAGTGGGGACAGGGGCTCCCACTATGGCTACACCTTC. Its protein product is CASSGDRGSHYGYTF.

The chain recombines TRBV7-2 with TRBJ2-1; TRBD2 agrees at 9 bases. This CDR3 contains 17 residues. The V and J ends lost 6 bases and 4 bases, in that order; junction bases with no gene match: 13. The germline V gene has CDR1 SGHTA and CDR2 FQGNSA. The CDR3 sequence is CASRILLGTSLYNEQFF. Written as DNA, the CDR3 is TGTGCCAGCAGAATTTTACTCGGGACTAGCCTTTACAATGAGCAGTTCTTC.

The V gene is TRBV6-5, the J gene TRBJ2-7; TRBD1 aligns across 8 bases. Germline assignment: CDR1 MNHEY and CDR2 SVGAGI. The V gene end was trimmed by 6 bases and the J gene end by 2 bases; junction bases not matched to a gene: 6. This CDR3 is built from 14 residues. The CDR3, as DNA: TGTGCCAGCAGAAGTGGACAGGGCACCTACGAGCAGTACTTC. This sequence encodes CASRSGQGTYEQYF.

The rearrangement joins TRBV18 to TRBJ1-6; TRBD1 matches 7 bases. Germline trimming cut 6 bases from V and 2 bases from J; bases unmatched to any gene: 13. Germline CDR1 KGHSH, CDR2 LQKENI. The CDR3 is made up of 18 amino acids. The CDR3 nucleotides are TGTGCCAGCTCCCACGACAGGGCAGGCAGCCCCTATAATTCACCCCTCCACTTT. It is translated as CASSHDRAGSPYNSPLHF.

This clone was detected only a few times. The gene calls are TRBV27 and TRBJ2-2; 12 nucleotides line up with TRBD1. CDR3 length: 16 residues. Unmatched junction bases numbered 10, after V lost 7 bases and J lost 7 bases. In germline, CDR1 is MNHEY, CDR2 SMNVEV (reference sequence). In DNA form, the CDR3 reads TGTGCCAGCAAGGCGTGGGGACAGGGGGCAGGCGGGGAGCTGTTTTTT. Translation gives CASKAWGQGAGGELFF.

The rearrangement uses TRBV7-6 and TRBJ1-1; weak D call: TRBD1 (5 bases). This CDR3 is built from 13 residues. The germline gives CDR1 SGHVS, CDR2 FNYEAQ. The germline V and J ends were trimmed by 0 bases and 4 bases, with 6 bases remaining between them. The DNA for the CDR3 is TGTGCCAGCAGCTTAGCTCAGGGCACTGAAGCTTTCTTT. It codes for CASSLAQGTEAFF. The complete variable domain, with remaining parts taken from reference TRBV7-6 and TRBJ1-1, reads GAGVSQSPRYKVTKRGQDVALRCDPISGHVSLYWYRQALGQGPEFLTYFNYEAQQDKSGLPNDRFSAERPEGSISTLTIQRTEQRDSAMYRCASSLAQGTEAFFGQGTRLTVV.

The chain combines TRBV7-9 with TRBJ2-7, with 11 bases that match TRBD2. Germline V gives CDR1 SEHNR, CDR2 FQNEAQ (reference sequence). The CDR3 length is 16 residues. V trimming: 2 bases; J trimming: 2 bases; junction bases outside the gene matches: 5. CDR3 coding DNA: TGTGCCAGCAGCTTAAGAGGGACTAGCGGCACCTACGAGCAGTACTTC. This translates into CASSLRGTSGTYEQYF.

The chain is built from TRBV6-1 and TRBJ1-4; tentatively, D is TRBD1 (6 bases). The CDR3 is 14 residues long. Trimming took 4 bases from V and 3 from J, leaving 9 bases between them. The V gene's germline CDR1 is MNHNS and CDR2 SASEGT. The CDR3 DNA reads TGTGCCAGCAGTGTGGGGGCAGCTAATGAAAAACTGTTTTTT. It specifies CASSVGAANEKLFF.